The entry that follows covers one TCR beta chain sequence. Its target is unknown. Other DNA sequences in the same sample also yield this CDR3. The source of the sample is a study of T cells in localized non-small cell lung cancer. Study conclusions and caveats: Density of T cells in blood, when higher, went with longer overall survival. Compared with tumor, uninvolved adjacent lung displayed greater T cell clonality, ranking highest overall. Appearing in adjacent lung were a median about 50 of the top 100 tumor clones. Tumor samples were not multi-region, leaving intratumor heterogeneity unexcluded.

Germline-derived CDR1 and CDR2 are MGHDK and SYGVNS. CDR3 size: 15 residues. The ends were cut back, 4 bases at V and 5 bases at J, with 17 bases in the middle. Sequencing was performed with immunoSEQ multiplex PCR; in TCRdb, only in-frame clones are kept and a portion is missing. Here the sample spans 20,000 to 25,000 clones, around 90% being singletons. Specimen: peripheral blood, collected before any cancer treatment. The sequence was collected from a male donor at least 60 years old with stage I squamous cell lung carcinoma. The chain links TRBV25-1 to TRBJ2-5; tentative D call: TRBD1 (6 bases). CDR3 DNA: TGTGCCAGCAGTGTGGGGCAGGGGTTTTTGGAGACCCAGTACTTC. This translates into CASSVGQGFLETQYF.